One and the same sample provided the 11 T cell receptor beta chains below, sequenced in a study of blood T cell repertoires in COVID-19 (dated by TCRdb to the early 2020s). Receptor libraries were prepared by the immunoSEQ multiplex PCR assay. TCRdb stores this immuneACCESS table with in-frame sequences only. Part of the clones is absent; in the studies checked, under half of the shortfall reflects unresolved V genes, and no reason is known for the rest. The sample contains 300,000 to 400,000 clones, roughly 90% of them found a single time. The leading ten clones occupy approximately 9.4% of the sample. Input material: peripheral blood. Receptors were obtained from a man aged 30 to 45 with COVID-19, enrolled during active disease.

V gene TRBV7-9 combines with J gene TRBJ2-7; TRBD1 might be the D (5 bases). The V gene's germline CDR1 is SEHNR and CDR2 FQNEAQ (reference sequence). The CDR3 sequence is 15 residues long. V shed 5 bases and J shed 3 bases, with 17 bases lying between them. This chain's CDR3 is CASSPPRWGGYEQYF. CDR3 DNA sequence: TGTGCCAGCAGCCCACCGCGTTGGGGCGGCTACGAGCAGTACTTC.

The rearrangement joins TRBV5-6 to TRBJ1-1; 7 bases fit TRBD1. Germline CDR1 is SGHDT and CDR2 is YYEEEE. V trimming: 6 bases; J trimming: 4 bases; junction bases outside the gene matches: 12. The CDR3 has 15 amino acids. CDR3 bases: TGTGCCAGCACCGCCCAACAGGGGAAGGGCACTGAAGCTTTCTTT. Translating it yields CASTAQQGKGTEAFF.

The chain combines TRBV28 with TRBJ1-1; a possible D gene is TRBD1 (5 bases). V was pared by 8 bases and J by 1 base, with 11 bases between. The CDR3 totals 13 residues. The germline CDR1 and CDR2 sequences are MDHEN and SYDVKM. The CDR3 DNA is TGTGCCAGCGTCAGGGTTCGGAACACTGAAGCTTTCTTT. Translation: CASVRVRNTEAFF.

V and J are TRBV7-2 and TRBJ2-2; 8 bases are shared with TRBD2. This CDR3 spans 13 amino acids. The ends lost 7 bases at V and 5 bases at J; junction bases unmatched: 3. Germline loops: CDR1 SGHTA, CDR2 FQGNSA. The CDR3 is CASNPGGTGELFF. CDR3 sequence (DNA): TGTGCCAGCAACCCGGGGGGGACCGGGGAGCTGTTTTTT. Complete variable domain (other parts from reference TRBV7-2 and TRBJ2-2): GAGVSQSPSNKVTEKGKDVELRCDPISGHTALYWYRQSLGQGLEFLIYFQGNSAPDKSGLPSDRFSAERTGGSVSTLTIQRTQQEDSAVYLCASNPGGTGELFFGEGSRLTVL.

The count of this clone is one. This chain links TRBV6-1 with TRBJ1-2, with D hard to call. In germline, CDR1 is MNHNS, CDR2 SASEGT. V was clipped by 3 bases and J by 8 bases, with 13 bases between them. This CDR3 has 13 residues. DNA for the CDR3: TGTGCCAGCAGTGAGCCAGGCCCCAGAGGCTACACCTTC. This codes for CASSEPGPRGYTF.

This clone was seen only a few times. The rearrangement links TRBV4-2 to TRBJ1-5, with D unresolved. V shed 0 bases and J shed 5 bases, with 11 bases lying between them. The CDR3 has 15 amino acids. Germline V gives CDR1 LGHNA, CDR2 YNFKEQ. CDR3 amino acids: CASSQEGGRDQPQHF. The CDR3 DNA is TGTGCCAGCAGCCAAGAGGGCGGGCGTGATCAGCCCCAGCATTTT.

The DNA of the CDR3 is TGTGCCAGCAGTATCGGGGGCGGGAGGGTCCCCTCTAGCGGTGAGCAGTTCTTC. It translates to CASSIGGGRVPSSGEQFF. The chain is built from TRBV5-4 and TRBJ2-1; 9 nucleotides agree with TRBD2. The CDR3 spans 18 residues. Germline V gene sequence: CDR1 SGHNT, CDR2 YYREEE (reference sequence). With V trimmed by 5 bases and J by 9 bases, 21 bases remained unmatched.

The genes are TRBV5-4 and TRBJ2-7; 9 bases are shared with TRBD2. CDR1 is SGHNT and CDR2 is YYREEE in the germline V gene (reference sequence). V trimming: 4 bases; J trimming: 3 bases; junction bases outside the gene matches: 8. The CDR3 covers 15 residues. The CDR3 nucleotides are TGTGCCAGCAGCGCGTCTAGCGGGGTAGGCTACGAGCAGTACTTC. Residues: CASSASSGVGYEQYF.

The V and J genes are TRBV9 and TRBJ2-6; D gene ambiguous. Germline CDR1 SGDLS, CDR2 YYNGEE. CDR3 length: 16 residues. Trimming cost V 0 bases and J 0 bases, with 7 bases left between them. This CDR3 is CASSVAKSSGANVLTF. The CDR3 nucleotides are TGTGCCAGCAGCGTAGCGAAGAGCTCTGGGGCCAACGTCCTGACTTTC.

V usage is TRBV28 and J usage is TRBJ2-2, with TRBD1 matching 7 bases. Germline V lookup: CDR1 MDHEN, CDR2 SYDVKM. The CDR3 spans 16 residues. V was pared by 5 bases and J by 0 bases, with 6 bases of the junction left unmatched. This CDR3 is CASSPAGTANTGELFF. In DNA, the CDR3 is TGTGCCAGCAGTCCGGCCGGGACAGCGAACACCGGGGAGCTGTTTTTT. Full variable domain (remainder filled in from reference TRBV28 and TRBJ2-2): DVKVTQSSRYLVKRTGEKVFLECVQDMDHENMFWYRQDPGLGLRLIYFSYDVKMKEKGDIPEGYSVSREKKERFSLILESASTNQTSMYLCASSPAGTANTGELFFGEGSRLTVL.

The V and J genes are TRBV28 and TRBJ2-1; 7 bases are shared with TRBD1. The CDR3 runs to 16 residues. V was clipped by 4 bases and J by 0 bases; unmatched bases: 6. Germline V CDR1 and CDR2: MDHEN, SYDVKM. DNA of the CDR3: TGTGCCAGCAGTTCCCGGTCAGGGGGCTCCTACAATGAGCAGTTCTTC. As protein: CASSSRSGGSYNEQFF.